This T cell receptor beta chain originates from a study of blood T cells in healthy people across ages. Study-wide findings and caveats: CMV status of donors was unknown, possibly confounding expanded clonotype changes.

About this clonotype itself: The antigen is unknown.

The ends lost 6 bases at V and 5 bases at J; junction bases unmatched: 12. Germline CDR1 and CDR2: MGHDK and SYGVNS. This CDR3 has 15 amino acids. A second roughly 6 to 12 cycle PCR used barcoded and J-beta primers. Tagging of each cDNA molecule was performed by a template-switch adaptor with 12 random nucleotides. TCRdb used MiXCR to reprocess the 5' RACE reads, holding one entry per CDR3 protein. The sample has 650,000 or so distinct CDR3 sequences, approximately 52% seen once. Extractions gave at least 5.5 micrograms of total RNA per sample. The chain joins TRBV25-1 to TRBJ2-5, with 7 bases matching TRBD1. The sequence was obtained from an elderly woman in good health. The sequencing sample was made of blood. The CDR3 loop is CASSSRTGLGETQYF. Here the CDR3 DNA reads TGTGCCAGCAGCTCGAGGACAGGCCTCGGGGAGACCCAGTACTTC. Together with reference TRBV25-1 and TRBJ2-5, the CDR3 gives the full variable domain: EADIYQTPRYLVIGTGKKITLECSQTMGHDKMYWYQQDPGMELHLIHYSYGVNSTEKGDLSSESTVSRIRTEHFPLTLESARPSHTSQYLCASSSRTGLGETQYFGPGTRLLVL.